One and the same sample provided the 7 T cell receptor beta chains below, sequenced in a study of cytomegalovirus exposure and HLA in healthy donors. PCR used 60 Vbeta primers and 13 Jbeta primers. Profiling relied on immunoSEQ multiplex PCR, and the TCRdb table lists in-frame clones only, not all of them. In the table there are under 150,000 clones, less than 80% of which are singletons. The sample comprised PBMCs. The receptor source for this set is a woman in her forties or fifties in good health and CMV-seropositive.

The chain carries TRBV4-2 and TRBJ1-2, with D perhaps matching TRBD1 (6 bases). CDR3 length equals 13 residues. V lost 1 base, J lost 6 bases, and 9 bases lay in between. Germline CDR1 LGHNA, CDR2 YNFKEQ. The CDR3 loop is CASSQGYRDGYTF. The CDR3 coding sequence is TGTGCCAGCAGCCAAGGATACAGGGATGGCTACACCTTC.

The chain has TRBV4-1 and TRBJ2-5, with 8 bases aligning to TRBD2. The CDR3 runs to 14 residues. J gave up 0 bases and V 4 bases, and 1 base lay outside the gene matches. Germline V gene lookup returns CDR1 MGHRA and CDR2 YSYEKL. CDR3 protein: CASSPGGYQETQYF. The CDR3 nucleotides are TGCGCCAGCAGCCCGGGGGGGTACCAAGAGACCCAGTACTTC.

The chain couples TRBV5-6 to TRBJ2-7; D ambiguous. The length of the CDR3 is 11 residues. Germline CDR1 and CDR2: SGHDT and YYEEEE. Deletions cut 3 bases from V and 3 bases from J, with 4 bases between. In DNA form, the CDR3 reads TGTGCCAGCAGCTCAAACTACGAGCAGTACTTC. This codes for CASSSNYEQYF.

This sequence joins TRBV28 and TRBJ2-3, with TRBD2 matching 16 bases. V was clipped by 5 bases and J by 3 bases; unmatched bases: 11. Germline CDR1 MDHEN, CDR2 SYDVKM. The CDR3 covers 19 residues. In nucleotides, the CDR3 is TGTGCCAGCAGTCTGGGGACTAGCGGGGGGGCGTGGAGAACAGATACGCAGTATTTT. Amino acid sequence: CASSLGTSGGAWRTDTQYF.

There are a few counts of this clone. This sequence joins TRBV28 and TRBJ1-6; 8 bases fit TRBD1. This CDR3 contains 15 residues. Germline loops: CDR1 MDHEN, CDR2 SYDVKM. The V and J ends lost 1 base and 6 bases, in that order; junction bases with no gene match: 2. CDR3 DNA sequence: TGTGCCAGCAGTTTATCTGGACAGGGTAATTCACCCCTCCACTTT. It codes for CASSLSGQGNSPLHF.

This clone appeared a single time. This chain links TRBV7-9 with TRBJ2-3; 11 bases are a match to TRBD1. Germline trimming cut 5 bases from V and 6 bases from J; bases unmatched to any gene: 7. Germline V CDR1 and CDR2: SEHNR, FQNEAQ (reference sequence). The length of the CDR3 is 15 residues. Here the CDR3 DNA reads TGTGCCAGCAGCCGGGACAGGGGGGGAACGGATACGCAGTATTTT. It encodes CASSRDRGGTDTQYF.

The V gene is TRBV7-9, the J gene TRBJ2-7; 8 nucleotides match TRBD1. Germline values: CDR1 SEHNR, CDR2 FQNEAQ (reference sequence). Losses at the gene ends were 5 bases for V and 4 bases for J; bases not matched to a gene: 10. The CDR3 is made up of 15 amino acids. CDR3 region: CASSSPGQAFYEQYF. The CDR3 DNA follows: TGTGCCAGCAGCAGTCCGGGACAGGCCTTTTACGAGCAGTACTTC.